The clone carrying this T cell receptor (beta chain) was seen once. Only in-frame clones appear in the TCRdb table, and some are missing; sequencing was by immunoSEQ multiplex PCR. Here the sample spans around 140,000 clones, around 92% being singletons. This sample is drawn from a study of control samples from healthy donors and cancer patients. The sequenced sample was blood. This TCR was sampled from a woman between 50 and 59 years old in good health.

As DNA, the CDR3 is TGTGCCAGCAGTTTTTCCTTCAGGGGGCGCGGGCAGCCCCAGCATTTT. Amino acid sequence: CASSFSFRGRGQPQHF. The chain carries TRBV27 and TRBJ1-5; 8 nucleotides agree with TRBD1. Unmatched junction bases numbered 11, after V lost 3 bases and J lost 7 bases. Germline CDR1 and CDR2: MNHEY and SMNVEV (reference sequence). The CDR3 loop spans 16 amino acids.